Sequencing of this T cell receptor beta chain was carried out in a study of T-cell reconstitution after alpha-beta-depleted transplantation in children. Overall study results and limits: Counts and diversity of T cells one year after transplant came mostly from newly produced T cells. There were reportedly several hundred expanded graft clones from which alpha-beta T cells came about two months after transplant. Recipient T cells and thymic progenitors that survived were the source of the high TCRbeta diversity seen at day 60 in some patients.

Library preparation (for TCRbeta) was performed with unique molecular identifiers. MiXCR was run by TCRdb on the PCR reads, yielding one entry per CDR3 protein. The profile shows 120,000 to 150,000 distinct CDR3 sequences, 8.8% of them singletons. Germline CDR1 SQVTM, CDR2 ANQGSEA. This CDR3 comprises 14 residues. Trimming removed 0 bases from V and 7 bases from J, with 15 bases in between. On this clonotype itself: Its antigen is undetermined. This may arise from a read error, as a much more abundant clone is one base away.

The chain joins TRBV29-1 to TRBJ1-2, with D perhaps matching TRBD1 (5 bases). Specimen: PBMCs, mostly from graft donor cells, collected 180 days after TCRalphabeta/CD19-depleted stem cell transplant. The sequence derives from a female patient aged 2-10 years who had a stem cell transplant for congenital amegakaryocytic thrombocytopenia, so the T cells may come from the graft donor. CDR3 residues: CSVEDIRAFSGYTF. The CDR3 bases are TGCAGCGTTGAAGACATCAGGGCCTTCTCTGGCTACACCTTC. The variable domain in full, with the rest retrieved from reference TRBV29-1 and TRBJ1-2, is SAVISQKPSRDICQRGTSLTIQCQVDSQVTMMFWYRQQPGQSLTLIATANQGSEATYESGFVIDKFPISRPNLTFSTLTVSNMSPEDSSIYLCSVEDIRAFSGYTFGSGTRLTVV.